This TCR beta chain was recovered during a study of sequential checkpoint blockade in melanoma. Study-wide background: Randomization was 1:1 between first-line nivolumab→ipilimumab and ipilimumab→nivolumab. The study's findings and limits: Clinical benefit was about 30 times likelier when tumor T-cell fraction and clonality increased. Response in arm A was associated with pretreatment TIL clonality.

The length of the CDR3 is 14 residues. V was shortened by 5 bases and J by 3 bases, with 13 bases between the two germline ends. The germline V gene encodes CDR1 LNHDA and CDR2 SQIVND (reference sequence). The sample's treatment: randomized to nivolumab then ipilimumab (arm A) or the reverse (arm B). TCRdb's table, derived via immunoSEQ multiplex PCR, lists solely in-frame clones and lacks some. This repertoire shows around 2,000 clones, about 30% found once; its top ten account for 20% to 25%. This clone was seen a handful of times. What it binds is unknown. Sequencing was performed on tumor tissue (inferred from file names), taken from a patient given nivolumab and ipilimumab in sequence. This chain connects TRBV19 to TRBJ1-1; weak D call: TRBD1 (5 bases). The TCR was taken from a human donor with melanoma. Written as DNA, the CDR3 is TGTGCCAGTAGTGATCGTGGGGCCCACACTGAAGCTTTCTTT. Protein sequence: CASSDRGAHTEAFF.